Listed below are T cell receptor beta chains from one sample, sequenced in a study of T cells after yellow fever vaccination. TCRdb ran MiXCR on the 5' RACE reads and lists one entry per CDR3 protein. Among 300,000 to 400,000 distinct CDR3 sequences listed, around a tenth were seen once. The sequenced sample was CD4+ T cells sorted from PBMCs, obtained 45 days after the yellow fever booster vaccination. The receptors come from a man aged 18 to 30 who received the YFV17D yellow fever vaccine. CDR3s leave out the opening cysteine and the closing phenylalanine or tryptophan. Fields, in order: J gene, V gene, CDR3 protein.

>TRBJ2-7|TRBV12-3/TRBV12-4
ASSPPASYEQY
>TRBJ1-5|TRBV9
ASSGGDTASPQH
>TRBJ1-6|TRBV20-1
SAKDRVAGSGGSPLH
>TRBJ1-1|TRBV20-1
SANDGQGITEAF
>TRBJ1-2|TRBV6-5
ASSHGTVYGYT
>TRBJ1-5|TRBV7-8
ASSLPGRGSNQPQH
>TRBJ2-1|TRBV7-3
ASRTGQGGHEQF
>TRBJ2-5|TRBV20-1
SARKTGVETQY
>TRBJ2-1|TRBV5-1
ASSPDGTLNNEQF
>TRBJ1-1|TRBV19
ASSMVRGETEAF
>TRBJ2-1|TRBV5-4
ASSRSSGGSSYNEQF
>TRBJ1-1|TRBV2
ASRDSRGMGTEAF
>TRBJ2-5|TRBV10-3
AIRGQQETQY
>TRBJ2-2|TRBV5-1
ASNTGPGGTGELF
>TRBJ2-1|TRBV25-1
ASGLAGGDEQF
>TRBJ2-5|TRBV19
ASSRGLAGAMQETQY
>TRBJ2-3|TRBV11-2
ASSSRGGIPGTDTQY
>TRBJ2-3|TRBV6-1
ASSPRAAGDTQY
>TRBJ1-1|TRBV18
ASSRESNTEAF
>TRBJ1-5|TRBV9
ASSVDNGDNQPQH
>TRBJ2-1|TRBV20-1
SARDTRGTENEQF
>TRBJ2-3|TRBV7-8
ASSSRRGLGPTDTQY
>TRBJ2-3|TRBV29-1
SGGQGSGVGQY
>TRBJ1-1|TRBV28
ASRTYTEAF
>TRBJ2-5|TRBV25-1
ASSDGEFLETQY
>TRBJ2-2|TRBV5-6
ASSHSTGELF
>TRBJ2-7|TRBV6-5
ASSTGGGEQY
>TRBJ2-2|TRBV7-9
ASSLYYTGELF
>TRBJ2-5|TRBV12-3/TRBV12-4
ASSRHMDGETQY
>TRBJ1-2|TRBV4-2
ASSQDHGRNYGYT
>TRBJ2-3|TRBV20-1
SARGGGYTDTQY
>TRBJ2-5|TRBV2
ASRDRGETQY
>TRBJ2-2|TRBV6-2/TRBV6-3
ASSLQGALVGELF
>TRBJ2-5|TRBV5-1
ASSTGQGVWETQY
>TRBJ1-1|TRBV5-5
ASSRTQGESTEAF
>TRBJ1-1|TRBV6-1
ALQKGGWTEAF
>TRBJ2-7|TRBV25-1
ASSDSLPGQGSEQY
>TRBJ2-1|TRBV7-2
ASSLAPVSSYNEQF
>TRBJ1-2|TRBV19
ASMGQGNHGYT
>TRBJ2-7|TRBV7-2
ASSRVAGGYEQY
>TRBJ1-1|TRBV12-3/TRBV12-4
ASSFSRFRGTAEAF
>TRBJ2-1|TRBV12-3/TRBV12-4
ASRPQGLAGDEQF
>TRBJ1-2|TRBV7-6
ASSPDGQGDYGYT
>TRBJ2-2|TRBV7-3
ASSEEYTGELF
>TRBJ2-3|TRBV7-9
ASSLRKVAFTDTQY
>TRBJ2-7|TRBV6-5
ASSYSEEQY
>TRBJ2-3|TRBV7-3
ASSRRGAGLDTQY
>TRBJ1-4|TRBV5-1
ASSLELAGTNEKLF
>TRBJ2-3|TRBV5-5
ASSKTAPDTQY
>TRBJ1-3|TRBV7-9
ASSLMGGPGNTIY
>TRBJ2-4|TRBV6-1
ASSEVGLPRNIQY
>TRBJ1-5|TRBV7-9
ASSIFPGTGVNQPQH
>TRBJ1-3|TRBV20-1
SASVGSSGNTIY